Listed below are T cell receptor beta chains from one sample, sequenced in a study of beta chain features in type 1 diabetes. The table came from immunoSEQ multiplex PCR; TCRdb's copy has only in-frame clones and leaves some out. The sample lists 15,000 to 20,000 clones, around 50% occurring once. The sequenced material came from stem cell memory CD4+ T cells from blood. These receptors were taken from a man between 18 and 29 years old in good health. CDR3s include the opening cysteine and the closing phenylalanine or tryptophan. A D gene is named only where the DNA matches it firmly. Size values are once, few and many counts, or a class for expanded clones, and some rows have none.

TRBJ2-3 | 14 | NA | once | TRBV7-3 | TGTGCCAGCAGCCCGAAAGCTAGCCCAGATACGCAGTATTTT | CASSPKASPDTQYF
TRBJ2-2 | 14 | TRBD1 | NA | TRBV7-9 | TGTGCCAGTAAAGACAGGGCCGGCACCGGGGAGCTGTTTTTT | CASKDRAGTGELFF
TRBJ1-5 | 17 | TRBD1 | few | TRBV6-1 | TGTGCCAGCAGGGAAACCGGGACAGTCAATAGCAATCAGCCCCAGCATTTT | CASRETGTVNSNQPQHF
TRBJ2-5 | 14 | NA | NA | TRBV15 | TGTGCCACCAGCAGAGAAGGACTGATGGAGACCCAGTACTTC | CATSREGLMETQYF
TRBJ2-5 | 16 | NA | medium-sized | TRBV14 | TGTGCCAGCAGCAAGGGACCTGCGGGGTTTCAAGAGACCCAGTACTTC | CASSKGPAGFQETQYF
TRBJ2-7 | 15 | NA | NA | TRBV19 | TGTGCCAGTACCTCGGGACACCGAGAAAACTACGAGCAGTACTTC | CASTSGHRENYEQYF
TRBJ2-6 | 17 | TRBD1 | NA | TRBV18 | TGTGCCAGCTCACCCTACGGGACAGGGGCTGGGGCCAACGTCCTGACTTTC | CASSPYGTGAGANVLTF
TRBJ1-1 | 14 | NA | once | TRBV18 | TGTGCCAGCTCACAGGCCAGGTTAAACACTGAAGCTTTCTTT | CASSQARLNTEAFF
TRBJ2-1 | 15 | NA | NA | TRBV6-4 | TGTGCCAGCAGTGTGAGCGGTAGCTCCTACAATGAGCAGTTCTTC | CASSVSGSSYNEQFF
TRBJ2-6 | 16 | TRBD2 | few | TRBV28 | TGTGCCACCAGTTCGGGAGGGTTATCTGGGGCCAACGTCCTGACTTTC | CATSSGGLSGANVLTF
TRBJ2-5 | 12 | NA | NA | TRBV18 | TGTGCCAGCTCAAAACAGGGAGAGACCCAGTACTTC | CASSKQGETQYF
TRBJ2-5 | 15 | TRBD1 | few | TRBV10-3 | TGTGCCATCAGTACGCCGGGACAGGGAAAAGAGACCCAGTACTTC | CAISTPGQGKETQYF
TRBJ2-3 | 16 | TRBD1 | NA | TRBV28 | TGTGCCAGCAGTCCGGTGGACAGGGTCGTAGCAGATACGCAGTATTTT | CASSPVDRVVADTQYF
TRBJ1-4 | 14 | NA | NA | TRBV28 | TGTGCCAGCAGTTTTTCCTCAGGGGATGAAAAACTGTTTTTT | CASSFSSGDEKLFF
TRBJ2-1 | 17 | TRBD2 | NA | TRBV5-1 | TGCGCCAGCAGCTTGGGGCTAGCGGTAAGCTCCTACAATGAGCAGTTCTTC | CASSLGLAVSSYNEQFF
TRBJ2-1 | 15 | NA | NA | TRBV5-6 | TGTGCCAGCAGCTTTAAGCGGAACTCCTACAATGAGCAGTTCTTC | CASSFKRNSYNEQFF
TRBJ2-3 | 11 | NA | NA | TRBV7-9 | TGTGCCGCACGAGACACAGATACGCAGTATTTT | CAARDTDTQYF
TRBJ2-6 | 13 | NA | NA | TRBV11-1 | TGTGCCAGCACCCTCTCTGGGGCCAACGTCCTGACTTTC | CASTLSGANVLTF
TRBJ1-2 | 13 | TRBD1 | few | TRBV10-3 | TGTGCCACGAGGACAGGGGAGGACTATGGCTACACCTTC | CATRTGEDYGYTF
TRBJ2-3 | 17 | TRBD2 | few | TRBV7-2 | TGTGCCAGCAGCTTAGCGGGAGGAGCGGGGGGGCCAGATACGCAGTATTTT | CASSLAGGAGGPDTQYF
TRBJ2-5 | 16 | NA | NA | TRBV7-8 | TGTGCCAGCACCCCCCCGTCGACTCGAGTTCATGAGACCCAGTACTTC | CASTPPSTRVHETQYF
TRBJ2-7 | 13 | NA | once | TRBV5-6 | TGTGCCAGCAGCTTGGCCTTCGGCTACGAGCAGTACTTC | CASSLAFGYEQYF